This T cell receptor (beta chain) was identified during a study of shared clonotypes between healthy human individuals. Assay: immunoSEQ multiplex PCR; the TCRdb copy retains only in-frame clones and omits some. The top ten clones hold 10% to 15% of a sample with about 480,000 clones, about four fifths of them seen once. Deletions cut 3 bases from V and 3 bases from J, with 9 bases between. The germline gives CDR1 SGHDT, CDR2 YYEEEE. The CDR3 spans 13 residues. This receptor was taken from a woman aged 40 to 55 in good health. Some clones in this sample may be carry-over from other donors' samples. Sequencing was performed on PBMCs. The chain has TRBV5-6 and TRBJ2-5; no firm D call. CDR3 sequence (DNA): TGTGCCAGCAGCTATGGCCCTAAAGAGACCCAGTACTTC. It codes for CASSYGPKETQYF.